The 29 T cell receptor beta chains below come from one sample, sequenced in a study of early T cells in non-severe SARS-CoV-2 infection. TCRdb redid the calling of the 5' RACE reads with MiXCR, one entry per CDR3 protein. The data contain approximately 48,000 distinct CDR3 sequences, roughly 9.3% of them singletons. The sequencing input was whole blood. The receptors derive from an adult who was a healthcare worker with PCR-confirmed SARS-CoV-2 infection or an uninfected control (not recorded which).

The sample holds many counts of this clonotype. The chain couples TRBV2 to TRBJ1-1; D unclear. V lost 4 bases to trimming and J lost 1 base, with 7 bases between them. The germline CDR1 and CDR2 sequences are SNHLY and FYNNEI. CDR3 length: 13 residues. CDR3: CASSGSGNTEAFF. CDR3 DNA sequence: TGTGCCAGCAGTGGGTCGGGGAACACTGAAGCTTTCTTT.

At least ten counts were recorded for this clonotype. The rearrangement uses TRBV29-1 and TRBJ1-1; D unresolved. Germline CDR1 SQVTM, CDR2 ANQGSEA. There are 11 residues in the CDR3. The V and J ends lost 4 bases and 6 bases respectively, with 9 bases between them. DNA of the CDR3: TGCAGCGTTGGTGGTAGAGCTGAAGCTTTCTTT. Amino acid sequence: CSVGGRAEAFF.

V usage is TRBV11-2 and J usage is TRBJ2-1; 10 bases are a match to TRBD2. The CDR3 covers 17 residues. After removal of 1 base from V and 3 bases from J, the junction contained 6 bases not matched to a gene. CDR1 and CDR2 from the germline V gene are SGHAT and FQNNGV. Here the CDR3 DNA reads TGTGCCAGCAGCTTAGTTTGGCTAGCGGGAGTCTACAATGAGCAGTTCTTC. Its translation is CASSLVWLAGVYNEQFF.

A single count supports this clonotype. V usage is TRBV10-2 and J usage is TRBJ1-1; TRBD1 agrees at 9 bases. Per the germline V gene, CDR1 is WSHSY and CDR2 is SAAADI. J was trimmed by 13 bases and V by 0 bases; bases with no gene match: 15. The length of the CDR3 is 16 residues. The CDR3, as DNA: TGCGCCAGCAGTGAGTCCTCCGGGACACCGGACAGGGGAGGTTTCTTT. Protein: CASSESSGTPDRGGFF.

The sample holds many counts of this clonotype. The chain couples TRBV4-2 to TRBJ2-7; no firm D call. The CDR3 runs 15 residues. Germline V CDR1 and CDR2: LGHNA, YNFKEQ. Trimming left V 1 base short and J 1 base short, with 11 bases between. CDR3 coding DNA: TGTGCCAGCAGCCAAGGTTCAGTCGCATCCTACGAGCAGTACTTC. Translation gives CASSQGSVASYEQYF.

The chain joins TRBV28 to TRBJ2-3, with D unclear. Trimming removed 4 bases at V and 0 bases at J, with 14 bases between. The germline V gene has CDR1 MDHEN and CDR2 SYDVKM. The CDR3 contains 16 residues. The CDR3 reads CASSSPWSTSTDTQYF. The CDR3 region has the DNA TGTGCCAGCAGTTCGCCCTGGAGTACTAGCACAGATACGCAGTATTTT.

This clonotype was seen repeatedly, ten times or more. The rearrangement links TRBV6-2 or TRBV6-3 to TRBJ2-1; 9 positions match TRBD2. The ends lost 6 bases at V and 4 bases at J; junction bases unmatched: 7. This CDR3 comprises 15 residues. In germline, CDR1 is MNHEY, CDR2 SVGEGT. CDR3 residues: CASSLGLARYNEQFF. Written as DNA, the CDR3 is TGTGCCAGCAGCTTAGGACTAGCGAGATACAATGAGCAGTTCTTC.

This clonotype has only a few counts. The J gene is TRBJ2-3, the V gene TRBV29-1; D unresolved. The CDR3 sequence is 12 residues long. The germline V gene has CDR1 SQVTM and CDR2 ANQGSEA. In DNA, the CDR3 is TGCGCCTACGAGGCAAACACAGATACGCAGTATTTT. It yields the protein CAYEANTDTQYF.

This clonotype showed up just a few times. The chain is built from TRBV7-2 and TRBJ2-5; 9 nucleotides agree with TRBD1. V was clipped by 1 base and J by 4 bases; unmatched bases: 4. The CDR3 length is 15 residues. Germline CDR1 reads SGHTA; CDR2 reads FQGNSA. In DNA, the CDR3 is TGTGCCAGCAGCTTAGACAGGGGGCACGGAGAGACCCAGTACTTC. It specifies CASSLDRGHGETQYF.

This clonotype was recorded many times. The DNA for the CDR3 is TGTGCCAGCAGCTTAGAGTTGGGAGGGTACGAGCAGTACTTC. Its translation is CASSLELGGYEQYF. The chain recombines TRBV7-8 with TRBJ2-7; 7 bases are shared with TRBD2. In germline, CDR1 is SGHVS, CDR2 FQNEAQ. With V trimmed by 1 base and J by 4 bases, 4 bases remained unmatched. This CDR3 has 14 residues.

This clonotype was observed a few times. The CDR3 region is CSARVPQNNEQFF. The DNA of the CDR3 is TGCAGTGCTAGAGTCCCTCAAAACAATGAGCAGTTCTTC. The chain joins TRBV20-1 to TRBJ2-1, with no clear D. Between the trimmed V and J ends, which lost 1 base and 5 bases, there was a span of 9 bases. The germline CDR1 and CDR2 sequences are DFQATT and SNEGSKA (reference sequence). The CDR3 has 13 residues.

This clonotype was observed many times. This chain connects TRBV12-3 or TRBV12-4 to TRBJ2-3; 8 bases fit TRBD1. The trim removed 6 bases at V and 4 bases at J, leaving 9 bases unmatched. The CDR3 extends over 15 amino acids. The CDR3 spells CASRRTGTFPDTQYF. The CDR3 region has the DNA TGTGCCAGCAGGCGGACAGGGACGTTCCCAGATACGCAGTATTTT.

This chain connects TRBV6-6 to TRBJ2-3; tentatively, D is TRBD2 (6 bases). Trimming pared 0 bases from V and 1 base from J, leaving 14 bases between. This CDR3 is built from 17 residues. CDR1 and CDR2 from the germline V gene are MNHNY and SVGAGI (reference sequence). CDR3 residues: CASSYSRGLTGTDTQYF. The CDR3 DNA follows: TGTGCCAGCAGTTACTCGAGGGGACTCACCGGCACAGATACGCAGTATTTT.

This clonotype has more than one count but fewer than ten. The V call is TRBV6-1, the J call TRBJ2-2; 8 bases match TRBD1. The CDR3 totals 15 residues. The V gene's germline CDR1 is MNHNS and CDR2 SASEGT. V lost 7 bases to trimming and J lost 7 bases; unmatched junction nucleotides: 11. The DNA of the CDR3 is TGTGCCAGCAACCCCTTGGCAGGGGGCGGCGGGGAGCTGTTTTTT. Translation gives CASNPLAGGGGELFF.

This chain links TRBV12-3 or TRBV12-4 with TRBJ2-7; D is unresolved. This CDR3 region has 12 residues. The V end lost 2 bases, the J end lost 4 bases, and 6 bases lay between the germline ends. Written as DNA, the CDR3 is TGTGCCAGCAGTTTATCCCAATACGAGCAGTACTTC. It is translated as CASSLSQYEQYF.

This clonotype was detected ten times or more. The rearrangement uses TRBV7-9 and TRBJ2-1, with unresolved D. Deletions cut 6 bases from V and 2 bases from J, with 17 bases between. CDR1 and CDR2 (germline): SEHNR, FQNEAQ (reference sequence). The CDR3 loop spans 16 amino acids. CDR3 protein: CASSFRRLLPYNEQFF. CDR3 DNA: TGTGCCAGCAGTTTTAGACGGTTGCTTCCCTACAATGAGCAGTTCTTC.

This clonotype was recorded many times. The chain is built from TRBV2 and TRBJ2-1; D unresolved. From germline, CDR1 is SNHLY and CDR2 FYNNEI. There are 12 residues in the CDR3. Trimming cost V 5 bases and J 7 bases, with 9 bases left between them. The CDR3 DNA reads as TGTGCCAGCAGTCGAGATCTAAATGAGCAGTTCTTC. It yields the protein CASSRDLNEQFF.

This clonotype was observed a handful of times. V is TRBV29-1 and J is TRBJ2-3; D is unclear. The CDR3 consists of 16 residues. Germline V gene data show CDR1 as SQVTM and CDR2 as ANQGSEA. Trimming removed 4 bases at V and 2 bases at J, with 19 bases between. This CDR3 is CSVAAATLTNTDTQYF. The CDR3 DNA reads TGCAGCGTTGCGGCGGCAACGTTGACGAACACAGATACGCAGTATTTT.

This clonotype was seen many times. The chain combines TRBV27 with TRBJ2-1, with TRBD2 matching 10 bases. V shed 7 bases, J shed 2 bases, and the junction held 8 bases outside the gene matches. This CDR3 comprises 16 residues. The germline V gene encodes CDR1 MNHEY and CDR2 SMNVEV (reference sequence). The CDR3 coding sequence is TGTGCCAGCACACGAAGCGGGAGGGGACCCTACAATGAGCAGTTCTTC. It encodes CASTRSGRGPYNEQFF.

Notes on this clonotype: The junction and the germline gene differ at one end; a read error may be behind it. The V and J genes are TRBV19 and TRBJ2-7, with a tentative D call TRBD2 (5 bases). This CDR3 comprises 12 residues. Germline V gene sequence: CDR1 LNHDA, CDR2 SQIVND (reference sequence). The CDR3 region is CDSSEDPHKQYF. The DNA of the CDR3 is TGTGACAGTAGCGAAGACCCCCATAAGCAGTACTTC.

This clonotype was detected ten times or more. This chain uses TRBV5-6 with TRBJ2-7, with 8 bases aligning to TRBD1. J lost 3 bases, V lost 3 bases, and 5 bases had no gene match. The V gene's germline CDR1 is SGHDT and CDR2 YYEEEE. The CDR3 is 14 residues long. The CDR3, as DNA: TGTGCCAGCAGCTACTTGGACAGGGACTACGAGCAGTACTTC. Translation: CASSYLDRDYEQYF.

This clonotype was counted at least ten times. This chain uses TRBV14 with TRBJ1-1, with no clear D. This CDR3 comprises 16 residues. V lost 3 bases to trimming and J lost 1 base, with 15 bases between them. Germline V gives CDR1 SGHDN, CDR2 FVKESK. CDR3 nucleotides: TGTGCCAGCAGCCATTTTAGCCTCCAGCGGAACACTGAAGCTTTCTTT. Residues: CASSHFSLQRNTEAFF. Combining the CDR3 with reference TRBV14 and TRBJ1-1 gives the whole variable domain EAGVTQFPSHSVIEKGQTVTLRCDPISGHDNLYWYRRVMGKEIKFLLHFVKESKQDESGMPNNRFLAERTGGTYSTLKVQPAELEDSGVYFCASSHFSLQRNTEAFFGQGTRLTVV.

This chain joins TRBV20-1 and TRBJ2-4; TRBD1 matches 7 bases. Looked up from germline, CDR1 is DFQATT and CDR2 is SNEGSKA (reference sequence). V gave up 5 bases and J gave up 7 bases; unmatched junction bases: 8. The CDR3 covers 13 residues. CDR3 amino acids: CSAQDRVNNIQYF. The CDR3 DNA is TGCAGTGCTCAAGACAGGGTCAACAACATTCAGTACTTC.

This clonotype came up many times. The rearrangement uses TRBV4-2 and TRBJ2-7; no clear D gene. The V gene's germline CDR1 is LGHNA and CDR2 YNFKEQ. V was pared by 2 bases and J by 2 bases, with 10 bases between. This CDR3 contains 14 residues. CDR3: CASSQSGVPYEQYF. The DNA for the CDR3 is TGTGCCAGCAGCCAATCTGGGGTACCCTACGAGCAGTACTTC.

The chain has TRBV9 and TRBJ2-1; 8 positions match TRBD1. This CDR3 comprises 15 residues. Germline CDR1 and CDR2: SGDLS and YYNGEE. With 4 bases clipped from V and 8 bases from J, the junction kept 11 bases outside the gene matches. The CDR3 nucleotides are TGTGCCAGCAGCTCTGGCCTCGACAGGGGCTATGAGCAGTTCTTC. As protein: CASSSGLDRGYEQFF.

This clonotype was picked up a small number of times. The chain couples TRBV28 to TRBJ1-1; weak D call: TRBD1 (5 bases). Germline V lookup: CDR1 MDHEN, CDR2 SYDVKM. V was clipped by 7 bases and J by 11 bases, with 14 bases between them. The CDR3 loop spans 11 amino acids. The CDR3 nucleotides are TGTGCCAGCACAACGCGAGGGGACGCTTTCTTT. Translated: CASTTRGDAFF.

This clonotype has at least ten counts. The chain employs TRBV7-9 and TRBJ2-2; the D is unclear. CDR3 length equals 14 residues. V was shortened by 5 bases and J by 3 bases, with 10 bases between the two germline ends. CDR1 and CDR2 from the germline V gene are SEHNR and FQNEAQ (reference sequence). The CDR3 reads CASSQLRYTGELFF. The CDR3 DNA reads as TGTGCCAGCAGCCAACTTAGGTACACCGGGGAGCTGTTTTTT.

This clonotype was recorded at least ten times. The chain is built from TRBV7-9 and TRBJ2-1; D unresolved. The germline V and J ends were trimmed by 0 bases and 8 bases, with 11 bases remaining between them. The length of the CDR3 is 14 residues. Germline V gene data show CDR1 as SEHNR and CDR2 as FQNEAQ (reference sequence). The CDR3 spells CASSLAASNDEQFF. CDR3 in DNA: TGTGCCAGCAGCTTAGCGGCAAGCAATGATGAGCAGTTCTTC.

The chain carries TRBV4-1 and TRBJ2-3, with TRBD2 matching over 9 bases. Losses at the gene ends were 1 base for V and 1 base for J; bases not matched to a gene: 15. The germline V gene has CDR1 MGHRA and CDR2 YSYEKL. This CDR3 spans 20 amino acids. CDR3: CASSQARKSSGISGTDTQYF. CDR3 bases: TGCGCCAGCAGCCAAGCCAGGAAGTCTAGCGGGATTTCCGGCACAGATACGCAGTATTTT.